This T cell receptor beta chain was sequenced during a study of shared clonotypes between healthy human individuals. Turning to the study itself: A few men and two women, aged 18 to 49, were donors. Study results and caveats: Among non-shared clonotypes, generation probabilities were lower than among those shared by all four donors.

An even split of each subset's genomic DNA across several immunoSEQ plates was performed. Data came from immunoSEQ multiplex PCR; TCRdb stores just in-frame clones and leaves some out. The sample has 2 million or so clones, over 85% seen once. Regarding this clone: Its specificity is not known.

The CDR3 contains 17 residues. The germline gives CDR1 MNHEY, CDR2 SMNVEV (reference sequence). With 8 bases removed from V and 4 bases from J, the gap between germline ends came to 23 bases. As defined, naive CD8 cells were CD45RO-negative and positively selected for CCR7, with terminally differentiated effector memory CD45RA+ cells excluded. This TCR derives from a man aged 18 to 35 in good health. V usage is TRBV27 and J usage is TRBJ2-2, with D perhaps being TRBD1 or TRBD2 (6 bases each). Sequencing was carried out using naive CD8+ T cells sorted from blood. The CDR3 loop reads CASGVRLGGRTTGELFF. The CDR3 DNA follows: TGTGCCAGCGGAGTTCGGTTAGGGGGGAGGACCACCGGGGAGCTGTTTTTT.